Below are 8 T cell receptor beta chains sequenced from a single sample in a study of T cell responses to AZD1222 COVID-19 vaccine. The data were produced by immunoSEQ multiplex PCR, yet TCRdb's version contains in-frame clones alone and is incomplete. The table has tens of thousands of clones, approximately 89% seen once. Sequences were derived from peripheral blood, sampled on day 0 of AZD1222 vaccination. These receptors all come from an adult in good health.

The V call is TRBV20-1, the J call TRBJ2-2; D tentatively reads TRBD1 or TRBD2 (6 bases each). V lost 5 bases and J 4 bases, leaving 14 bases between the germline ends. The germline gives CDR1 DFQATT, CDR2 SNEGSKA (reference sequence). The CDR3 is made up of 14 amino acids. The CDR3 spells CSARGGRGTGELFF. The CDR3 nucleotides read TGCAGTGCTCGTGGGGGGCGGGGCACCGGGGAGCTGTTTTTT.

A few counts support this clone. This sample also contains other DNA sequences that code for the same CDR3. The chain carries TRBV20-1 and TRBJ2-7, with a possible D match to TRBD1 (7 bases). CDR1 DFQATT and CDR2 SNEGSKA come from the germline V gene (reference sequence). The CDR3 is 11 residues long. Trimming left V 4 bases short and J 6 bases short, with 10 bases between. The CDR3 loop reads CSATGGGEQYF. The CDR3, as DNA: TGCAGTGCTACAGGGGGAGGCGAGCAGTACTTC.

V usage is TRBV10-1 and J usage is TRBJ1-1; no definite D call. This CDR3 region has 13 residues. Germline V gene lookup returns CDR1 WNHNN and CDR2 SYGVQD (reference sequence). V gave up 6 bases and J gave up 1 base, with 9 bases separating them. CDR3 protein: CASSQNSNTEAFF. For the CDR3, the DNA is TGCGCCAGCAGCCAAAACTCGAACACTGAAGCTTTCTTT.

The rearrangement links TRBV5-6 to TRBJ1-4; a weak D match, TRBD1 (6 bases). Germline V gives CDR1 SGHDT, CDR2 YYEEEE. V lost 4 bases and J 4 bases, leaving 14 bases between the germline ends. CDR3 length: 15 amino acids. The CDR3 reads CASSRPQGLNEKLFF. The CDR3, as DNA: TGTGCCAGCAGCCGACCACAGGGACTTAATGAAAAACTGTTTTTT.

This chain joins TRBV18 and TRBJ2-7; D is undetermined. CDR1 is KGHSH and CDR2 is LQKENI in the germline V gene. V was trimmed by 4 bases and J by 4 bases, leaving 8 bases between them. This CDR3 contains 12 residues. CDR3 protein: CASSRQAYEQYF. In DNA form, the CDR3 reads TGTGCCAGCTCACGACAAGCTTACGAGCAGTACTTC.

The chain joins TRBV19 to TRBJ1-5; 10 nucleotides align to TRBD1. The CDR3 sequence is 14 residues long. CDR1 is LNHDA, CDR2 SQIVND, per germline (reference sequence). The chain's CDR3 is CATRRDRGDQPQHF. CDR3 DNA: TGTGCTACGCGAAGGGACAGGGGCGATCAGCCCCAGCATTTT.

The chain carries TRBV9 and TRBJ2-2, with 11 positions matching TRBD1. The junction had 5 bases not matched to a gene; V was cut back by 4 bases and J by 6 bases. This CDR3 has 15 residues. Germline CDR1 and CDR2: SGDLS and YYNGEE. CDR3: CASSPRTGGSGELFF. The CDR3 DNA reads as TGTGCCAGCAGCCCTCGGACAGGGGGCTCCGGGGAGCTGTTTTTT. The full variable domain, in which reference TRBV9 and TRBJ2-2 provide the parts outside the CDR3, is DSGVTQTPKHLITATGQRVTLRCSPRSGDLSVYWYQQSLDQGLQFLIQYYNGEERAKGNILERFSAQQFPDLHSELNLSSLELGDSALYFCASSPRTGGSGELFFGEGSRLTVL.

This clone was seen a single time. V is TRBV10-3 and J is TRBJ1-2; D possibly corresponds to TRBD1 (6 bases). The V gene's germline CDR1 is ENHRY and CDR2 SYGVKD. The CDR3 runs 13 residues. Trimming cost V 5 bases and J 2 bases, with 9 bases left between them. The CDR3 here is CAISMDRNYGYTF. CDR3 in DNA: TGTGCCATCAGTATGGACAGAAACTATGGCTACACCTTC.